This is a list of T cell receptor beta chains from one sample in a study of regulatory T cells in long-lasting Graves disease. MiXCR, run by TCRdb on the multiplex PCR reads, gives a single entry per CDR3 protein. The table shows under 350,000 distinct CDR3 sequences, with around 23% occurring only once. The sample was peripheral blood mononuclear cells (PBMCs), taken when the disease was refractory, from a patient treated with antithyroid drugs. These receptors were collected from a female donor with Graves disease. Both conserved end residues are part of each CDR3. A D gene is named only where the DNA matches it firmly. Clone size, where shown, is once, few, many, or a class for clones that have expanded.

v_call	cdr3_length	j_call	clone_size	d_call	cdr3_nt	cdr3_aa
TRBV25-1	14	TRBJ2-7	few	TRBD2	TGTGCCACCGGGGGACTAGCGGGTACCTACGAGCAGTACTTC	CATGGLAGTYEQYF
TRBV25-1	16	TRBJ2-7	few	TRBD1	TGTGCCAGCAGTGACCTGGCAGGGACAGGGGGCGACGAGCAGTACTTC	CASSDLAGTGGDEQYF
TRBV29-1	13	TRBJ1-2	many	-	TGCAGCGCTAGAGCCGGGGGCAACTATGGCTACACCTTC	CSARAGGNYGYTF
TRBV28	15	TRBJ1-5	-	-	TGTGCCAGCAGGGGGAATCGGGGGCCCAATCAGCCCCAGCATTTT	CASRGNRGPNQPQHF
TRBV11-2	13	TRBJ2-5	few	TRBD1	TGTGCCAGCAGCCGGGACAGTCGAGAGACCCAGTACTTC	CASSRDSRETQYF
TRBV7-8	17	TRBJ2-7	many	TRBD1	TGTGCCAGCAGCCTAGGAGACGTGACAGGGTTCTCCTACGAGCAGTACTTC	CASSLGDVTGFSYEQYF
TRBV19	14	TRBJ1-2	-	TRBD1	TGTGCCAGTAGTATTCGGGACAGTTTCTATGGCTACACCTTC	CASSIRDSFYGYTF
TRBV3-1	13	TRBJ2-7	few	-	TGTGCCAGCAGCCGGGACGGCGGCTACGAGCAGTACTTC	CASSRDGGYEQYF
TRBV30	14	TRBJ1-5	-	TRBD1	TGTGCCTGGAGTATAGGACAGGGAAATCAGCCCCAGCATTTT	CAWSIGQGNQPQHF
TRBV3-1	16	TRBJ1-6	-	TRBD1	TGTGCCAGCAGACGAGTTCGGGACAGGGACAATTCACCCCTCCACTTT	CASRRVRDRDNSPLHF
TRBV25-1	16	TRBJ1-4	few	-	TGTGCCAGCAGTGTTGGGCAGTCCCGTTATAATGAAAAACTGTTTTTT	CASSVGQSRYNEKLFF
TRBV28	14	TRBJ1-5	many	-	TGTGCCAGCAGTGTATCTCAGGGGTATCAGCCCCAGCATTTT	CASSVSQGYQPQHF
TRBV5-1	13	TRBJ2-7	-	-	TGCGCCAGCAGTTTGCTGTCTGGCTACGAGCAGTACTTC	CASSLLSGYEQYF
TRBV7-6	14	TRBJ2-7	few	-	TGTGCCAGCAGCTCCAGGGAAACTAGCTACGAGCAGTACTTC	CASSSRETSYEQYF
TRBV19	13	TRBJ2-1	-	-	TGTGCCAGTAGTATAGATCTTGGCAATGAGCAGTTCTTC	CASSIDLGNEQFF
TRBV4-1	17	TRBJ1-1	-	TRBD1	TGCGCCAGCAGCCAATGGCTCCGGGACAGGTATCTCACTGAAGCTTTCTTT	CASSQWLRDRYLTEAFF
TRBV20-1	12	TRBJ2-7	many	-	TGCAGTGCGAGCGGCATTGCCTACGAGCAGTACTTC	CSASGIAYEQYF
TRBV5-5	14	TRBJ1-6	few	-	TGTGCCAGCAGCTTAAGCAGGGAGGATTCACCCCTCCACTTT	CASSLSREDSPLHF
TRBV6-2/TRBV6-3	14	TRBJ1-5	-	-	TGTGCCAGCAGTTACCGTCAGATCAATCAGCCCCAGCATTTT	CASSYRQINQPQHF
TRBV24-1	15	TRBJ1-5	-	TRBD1	TGTGCCACCAAGGACAGGGAGGGCAGCAATCAGCCCCAGCATTTT	CATKDREGSNQPQHF
TRBV28	15	TRBJ2-5	few	-	TGTGCCAGCAGTTCCCCCCAGGAAGCAGTAGAGACCCAGTACTTC	CASSSPQEAVETQYF
TRBV30	13	TRBJ2-5	-	-	TGTGCCTGGGCCACCGGTGGTAGAGAGACCCAGTACTTC	CAWATGGRETQYF
TRBV28	13	TRBJ2-2	many	-	TGTGCCAGCAGTTTGGGTCAGAACGGGGAGCTGTTTTTT	CASSLGQNGELFF
TRBV5-6	16	TRBJ2-5	many	TRBD2	TGTGCCAGCAGCGCCATAAGCGGGAGGGCCCGGGAGACCCAGTACTTC	CASSAISGRARETQYF
TRBV5-6	15	TRBJ2-6	many	-	TGTGCCAGCAGCTTGTTAAGGGATGGGGCCAACGTCCTGACTTTC	CASSLLRDGANVLTF
TRBV29-1	12	TRBJ1-1	once	-	TGCAGCGTTGAAGGAGGGGGGCCCGAAGCTTTCTTT	CSVEGGGPEAFF
TRBV7-9	17	TRBJ2-7	few	-	TGTGCCAGCAGCCTTCCCTCGTGGCCACCGAGCTCCTACGAGCAGTACTTC	CASSLPSWPPSSYEQYF
TRBV12-3/TRBV12-4	15	TRBJ2-7	-	TRBD2	TGTGCCAGCAGTTTAACCGGGAGGGCCCTCCACGAGCAGTACTTC	CASSLTGRALHEQYF
TRBV24-1	14	TRBJ1-6	few	TRBD1	TGTGCCACCTCTCGCATCCGGGACAGAATACCCCTCCACTTT	CATSRIRDRIPLHF
TRBV25-1	12	TRBJ1-1	many	-	TGTGCCAGCAGTGTCTCCAGGACTGAAGCTTTCTTT	CASSVSRTEAFF
TRBV6-5	14	TRBJ1-5	-	TRBD1	TGTGCCAGCAGTTGGACAGGGGTCAATCAGCCCCAGCATTTT	CASSWTGVNQPQHF
TRBV7-9	18	TRBJ2-7	many	TRBD2	TGTGCCAGCAGCTCCTATCAGAGGCTAGCGGGAGGGCGATACGAGCAGTACTTC	CASSSYQRLAGGRYEQYF
TRBV2	15	TRBJ1-1	many	-	TGTGCCAGCAGTGGGGGGGGGCGGGAGGACACTGAAGCTTTCTTT	CASSGGGREDTEAFF
TRBV7-2	13	TRBJ2-7	many	TRBD2	TGTGCCAGCAGCTTGGGAGCGGGAGGTGAGCAGTACTTC	CASSLGAGGEQYF
TRBV7-9	16	TRBJ2-2	-	-	TGTGCCAGCAGCTTAGCGGGGGCCGCGAACACCGGGGAGCTGTTTTTT	CASSLAGAANTGELFF
TRBV13	16	TRBJ2-2	many	TRBD2	TGTGCCAGCAGCTCAAGCGGGAAAGGGCACACCGGGGAGCTGTTTTTT	CASSSSGKGHTGELFF
TRBV11-2	17	TRBJ1-2	few	TRBD1	TGTGCCAGCAGCTTAGATGGGACAGGGGGCCTAAACTATGGCTACACCTTC	CASSLDGTGGLNYGYTF
TRBV28	16	TRBJ2-7	many	-	TGTGCCAGCAGTCCGCAGGGGTGGTCTAGCGCCTACGAGCAGTACTTC	CASSPQGWSSAYEQYF
TRBV2	13	TRBJ2-7	many	TRBD2	TGTGCCAGCACACTAGCGGAGACCTACGAGCAGTACTTC	CASTLAETYEQYF
TRBV28	16	TRBJ1-4	many	TRBD1	TGTGCCAGCAGTTTATACCGGGACAGGCAGTTGGAAAAACTGTTTTTT	CASSLYRDRQLEKLFF
TRBV12-3/TRBV12-4	15	TRBJ1-5	-	-	TGTGCCAGCAGTTTGGGGTTATCTGGTAATCAGCCCCAGCATTTT	CASSLGLSGNQPQHF
TRBV6-1	15	TRBJ2-5	few	-	TGTGCCAGCAGTGACCCACTAGGTTGGGTGAAGACCCAGTACTTC	CASSDPLGWVKTQYF
TRBV12-5	16	TRBJ2-3	-	TRBD2	TGTGCTAGTGGTTCCGGACTAGCGGCAATCCCCGATACGCAGTATTTT	CASGSGLAAIPDTQYF
TRBV4-3	16	TRBJ2-7	-	-	TGCGCCAGCAGCCAAGATGAGTTGGGCGGCTCCTACGAGCAGTACTTC	CASSQDELGGSYEQYF